This T cell receptor (beta chain) emerged from a study of T cell responses to AZD1222 COVID-19 vaccine. Turning to the study itself: Investigators merged groups given second doses at roughly 4 or roughly 12 weeks.

This CDR3 has 14 amino acids. Deletions cut 2 bases from V and 4 bases from J, with 13 bases between. Germline V lookup: CDR1 SGHRS, CDR2 YFSETQ. Study-wide findings and caveats: Females outnumbered males among donors, who were mostly white British; clonal diversity was possibly underestimated. Reports say nearly half of spike-specific TCRs go after unmutated variant regions.

Concerning this clone: Its antigen is unknown.

Clones were sequenced by immunoSEQ multiplex PCR, and TCRdb holds only the in-frame ones, with some missing. The sample shows about 170,000 clones, 85% to 90% of them seen only once. The source of this sequence is an adult in good health. Here the sequenced sample was peripheral blood, taken on day 0 of AZD1222 vaccination. V gene TRBV5-1 combines with J gene TRBJ2-7; D ambiguous. The CDR3 DNA follows: TGCGCCAGCAGCTTCAGGCCTGGTTCTTACGAGCAGTACTTC. Translating gives CASSFRPGSYEQYF.